Listed below are T cell receptor beta chains from one sample, sequenced in a study of early T cells in non-severe SARS-CoV-2 infection. TCRdb re-derived calls from the 5' RACE reads in MiXCR, one entry per CDR3 protein. The table shows 26,000 or so distinct CDR3 sequences, with less than 6% occurring only once. The sequenced material came from whole blood. The origin of the receptors is an adult who was a healthcare worker with PCR-confirmed SARS-CoV-2 infection or an uninfected control (not recorded which). CDR3s include the opening cysteine and the closing phenylalanine or tryptophan. Fields, in order: J gene, clone size, D gene, V gene, CDR3 DNA, CDR3 protein. D genes are given only for firm matches. Part of the rows lack a size; the others show once, few, many or a class for expanded clones.

TRBJ1-2 few - TRBV6-5 TGTGCCAGCAGTTACAGTGACGGAAATGGCTACACCTTC CASSYSDGNGYTF
TRBJ2-6 medium-sized - TRBV28 TGTGCCAGCAGTTTAGTCCAGTCTGGGGCCAACGTCCTGACTTTC CASSLVQSGANVLTF
TRBJ2-1 many - TRBV19 TGTGCCAGTACCTCCGCAACGGGAGTGCTCTACAATGAGCAGTTCTTC CASTSATGVLYNEQFF
TRBJ1-5 - - TRBV18 TGTGCCAGCTCACCAAGGGCCAGGGAAGAGCCCCAGCATTTT CASSPRAREEPQHF
TRBJ2-3 few - TRBV20-1 TGCAGTGGATCCGGAGATAATAATTTGGCAGATACGCAGTATTTT CSGSGDNNLADTQYF
TRBJ2-1 - - TRBV12-3/TRBV12-4 TGTGCCAGCAGTCGAGGGACGCCCAGCTCCTACAATGAGCAGTTCTTC CASSRGTPSSYNEQFF
TRBJ2-3 many - TRBV10-3 TGTGCCATCAGTGAGGGACTCACAGATACGCAGTATTTT CAISEGLTDTQYF
TRBJ2-1 many TRBD1 TRBV6-2/TRBV6-3 TGTGCCAGCAGTTGGGGACAGTCCTCCTACAATGAGCAGTTCTTC CASSWGQSSYNEQFF
TRBJ2-1 - - TRBV20-1 TGCAGTGCGAATTCGCGACAGCGGAACAATGAGCAGTTCTTC CSANSRQRNNEQFF
TRBJ2-7 few - TRBV11-2 TGTGCCAGCAGCCGACAGGAGAACTACGAGCAGTACTTC CASSRQENYEQYF